The 25 T cell receptor beta chains presented below share a single source sample, sequenced in a study of response to subunit inactivated influenza vaccine. TCRdb redid the calling of the RT-PCR reads with MiXCR, one entry per CDR3 protein. The profile shows about 500,000 distinct CDR3 sequences, under 8.5% of them singletons. Specimen: PBMCs from blood, collected 23 months after vaccination. The receptors derive from a man aged 45 to 75 who received an inactivated influenza vaccine.

This clonotype was observed a handful of times. The chain combines TRBV20-1 with TRBJ2-7; D is unresolved. Germline loops: CDR1 DFQATT, CDR2 SNEGSKA (reference sequence). The germline V and J ends were trimmed by 6 bases and 7 bases, with 13 bases remaining between them. The CDR3 runs to 11 residues. The CDR3 spells CSASLVREQYF. DNA for the CDR3: TGCAGTGCCAGCCTCGTACGGGAGCAGTACTTC.

This clonotype has at least ten counts. V gene TRBV3-1 combines with J gene TRBJ2-7; no clear D. Deletions cut 4 bases from V and 0 bases from J, with 4 bases between. CDR3 length equals 12 residues. The V gene's germline CDR1 is LGHDT and CDR2 YNNKEL (reference sequence). The CDR3 loop is CASSLHSYEQYF. The CDR3 bases are TGTGCCAGCAGCCTACACTCCTACGAGCAGTACTTC.

This chain connects TRBV3-1 to TRBJ2-7, with 7 bases matching TRBD1. Germline V CDR1 and CDR2: LGHDT, YNNKEL (reference sequence). V trimming: 2 bases; J trimming: 2 bases; junction bases outside the gene matches: 3. The CDR3 length is 14 residues. The CDR3 loop is CASSQTGVTYEQYF. CDR3 coding DNA: TGTGCCAGCAGCCAAACAGGGGTAACCTACGAGCAGTACTTC.

V and J are TRBV20-1 and TRBJ2-1; D may be TRBD1 (5 bases). This CDR3 is built from 14 residues. CDR1 is DFQATT and CDR2 is SNEGSKA in the germline V gene (reference sequence). V was shortened by 5 bases and J by 6 bases, with 17 bases between the two germline ends. The CDR3 region has the DNA TGCAGTGCTGCCAATTACCAGCAGGGCAATGAGCAGTTCTTC. Translation: CSAANYQQGNEQFF.

The chain has TRBV3-1 and TRBJ2-1; the match to TRBD2 covers 9 bases. V shed 0 bases, J shed 9 bases, and the junction held 12 bases outside the gene matches. The CDR3 covers 17 residues. The V gene's germline CDR1 is LGHDT and CDR2 YNNKEL (reference sequence). The CDR3 DNA reads as TGTGCCAGCAGCCAAGATCGGATAGCGGGAGTGGGAATTGAGCAGTTCTTC. Protein product: CASSQDRIAGVGIEQFF.

The sample holds a few counts of this clonotype. The V and J genes are TRBV7-9 and TRBJ2-7; D may be TRBD1 or TRBD2 (5 bases each). V was shortened by 5 bases and J by 6 bases, with 26 bases between the two germline ends. CDR1 SEHNR and CDR2 FQNEAQ come from the germline V gene (reference sequence). CDR3 length: 17 amino acids. The CDR3 sequence: CASSSARLGPLGFEQYF. The CDR3 region has the DNA TGTGCCAGCAGCAGCGCACGCCTGGGACCCCTCGGGTTCGAGCAGTACTTC.

This sequence joins TRBV27 and TRBJ1-4, with a weak D call TRBD1 (5 bases). The CDR3 is 15 amino acids. Trimming stripped 2 bases from V and 3 bases from J, with 10 bases between. Per the germline V gene, CDR1 is MNHEY and CDR2 is SMNVEV (reference sequence). CDR3 protein: CASSLKGPPNEKLFF. DNA for the CDR3: TGTGCCAGCAGTTTAAAGGGACCGCCTAATGAAAAACTGTTTTTT. Full variable domain (outside the CDR3, taken from reference TRBV27 and TRBJ1-4): EAQVTQNPRYLITVTGKKLTVTCSQNMNHEYMSWYRQDPGLGLRQIYYSMNVEVTDKGDVPEGYKVSRKEKRNFPLILESPSPNQTSLYFCASSLKGPPNEKLFFGSGTQLSVL.

CDR3 DNA: TGTGCCAGCAGTTACGGGACCCTTAGCGGGGGGTCCACAGATACGCAGTATTTT. Protein: CASSYGTLSGGSTDTQYF. This sequence joins TRBV6-2 or TRBV6-3 and TRBJ2-3; 10 bases line up with TRBD2. V trimming: 2 bases; J trimming: 2 bases; junction bases outside the gene matches: 10. Per germline, CDR1 MNHEY and CDR2 SVGEGT. This CDR3 spans 18 amino acids.

This clonotype was seen a few times. This chain links TRBV12-3 or TRBV12-4 with TRBJ2-7; 7 bases match TRBD2. The CDR3 extends over 14 amino acids. Trimming took 1 base from V and 5 from J; bases not matched to a gene: 5. CDR3 amino acids: CASSLGGGVDEQYF. The CDR3 DNA reads as TGTGCCAGCAGTTTAGGTGGGGGGGTCGACGAGCAGTACTTC.

The chain employs TRBV6-2 or TRBV6-3 and TRBJ2-7, with D unclear. The CDR3 contains 13 residues. V lost 7 bases and J 3 bases, leaving 13 bases between the germline ends. The V gene's germline CDR1 is MNHEY and CDR2 SVGEGT. The CDR3 DNA follows: TGTGCCAGCACGGAGAAGGTAGACTACGAGCAGTACTTC. Amino acid sequence: CASTEKVDYEQYF.

The V call is TRBV20-1, the J call TRBJ2-1; D not certain. V shed 5 bases and J shed 8 bases, with 13 bases lying between them. Germline V gene lookup returns CDR1 DFQATT and CDR2 SNEGSKA (reference sequence). The CDR3 covers 12 residues. The CDR3 region is CSAEKRQDEQFF. The CDR3 DNA reads TGCAGTGCTGAGAAAAGGCAAGATGAGCAGTTCTTC.

The table lists this clonotype with a few counts. V gene TRBV20-1 combines with J gene TRBJ2-3, with TRBD2 matching over 10 bases. The CDR3 has 17 residues. After removal of 1 base from V and 4 bases from J, the junction contained 11 bases not matched to a gene. The germline V gene has CDR1 DFQATT and CDR2 SNEGSKA (reference sequence). The CDR3 loop is CSARVSEASGSPDTQYF. The DNA of the CDR3 is TGCAGTGCTAGAGTTTCGGAAGCTAGCGGGAGTCCAGATACGCAGTATTTT.

This clonotype was seen more than once but under ten times. The V gene is TRBV6-1, the J gene TRBJ1-6, with 9 bases matching TRBD1. V trimming: 3 bases; J trimming: 6 bases; junction bases outside the gene matches: 3. Germline V lookup: CDR1 MNHNS, CDR2 SASEGT. The CDR3 runs 15 residues. This chain's CDR3 is CASSDLQGANSPLHF. In DNA, the CDR3 is TGTGCCAGCAGTGATTTACAGGGGGCTAATTCACCCCTCCACTTT.

This clonotype has a handful of counts. This sequence joins TRBV5-1 and TRBJ1-6, with D unclear. This CDR3 has 15 amino acids. V lost 0 bases and J lost 4, with 8 bases in between. Per germline, CDR1 SGHRS and CDR2 YFSETQ. CDR3: CASSLDLGYNSPLHF. CDR3 in DNA: TGCGCCAGCAGCTTGGATCTAGGATATAATTCACCCCTCCACTTT.

The chain recombines TRBV28 with TRBJ2-7; the D is unclear. The germline CDR1 and CDR2 sequences are MDHEN and SYDVKM. V dropped 4 bases and J dropped 2 bases, with 12 bases sitting between them. The CDR3 totals 14 residues. CDR3 residues: CASSSSRLTYEQYF. CDR3 nucleotide sequence: TGTGCCAGCAGTTCCAGCAGGCTAACCTACGAGCAGTACTTC.

This clonotype was counted many times. The gene calls are TRBV5-1 and TRBJ2-3, with D possibly TRBD2 on 6 matching bases. Trimming took 4 bases from V and 6 from J, leaving 12 bases between them. There are 13 residues in the CDR3. Germline lookup yields CDR1 SGHRS and CDR2 YFSETQ. CDR3 protein: CASSTRLEDTQYF. The CDR3 coding sequence is TGCGCCAGCAGCACTAGACTAGAGGATACGCAGTATTTT.

There are many counts of this clonotype. The gene calls are TRBV20-1 and TRBJ2-7; the D gene is possibly TRBD1 (6 bases). V lost 0 bases and J 3 bases, leaving 18 bases between the germline ends. In germline, CDR1 is DFQATT, CDR2 SNEGSKA (reference sequence). The CDR3 has 16 amino acids. Here the CDR3 DNA reads TGCAGTGCTAGAGAACTAACTGGGGGCAGGATCTACGAGCAGTACTTC. Encoded protein: CSARELTGGRIYEQYF.

This clonotype occurred a few times. The chain combines TRBV4-3 with TRBJ2-2, with 9 bases lining up with TRBD1. The length of the CDR3 is 18 residues. Trimming took 1 base from V and 7 from J; bases not matched to a gene: 13. Germline CDR1 and CDR2: LGHNA and YSLEER. The DNA for the CDR3 is TGCGCCAGCAGCCAAGCAGAAGGGACAGGGAATCTAGGCGGGGAGCTGTTTTTT. Translation: CASSQAEGTGNLGGELFF.

The chain links TRBV27 to TRBJ2-1; 12 positions agree with TRBD1. Unmatched junction bases numbered 7, after V lost 1 base and J lost 9 bases. Germline V gene sequence: CDR1 MNHEY, CDR2 SMNVEV (reference sequence). CDR3 length: 16 amino acids. The DNA of the CDR3 is TGTGCCAGCAGTTTATTACGGGGACAGGGGGCAAGTGAGCAGTTCTTC. Translation: CASSLLRGQGASEQFF.

V and J are TRBV7-2 and TRBJ2-2; a possible D gene is TRBD2 (6 bases). Germline loops: CDR1 SGHTA, CDR2 FQGNSA. The CDR3 runs 15 residues. The V gene lost 4 bases and the J gene lost 4 bases, with 13 bases spanning the gap. The CDR3, as DNA: TGTGCCAGCAGCTCGACTAGTCGGGGCACCGGGGAGCTGTTTTTT. Amino acid sequence: CASSSTSRGTGELFF.

This clonotype was seen a handful of times. V gene TRBV20-1 combines with J gene TRBJ2-7, with D hard to call. From germline, CDR1 is DFQATT and CDR2 SNEGSKA (reference sequence). This CDR3 is built from 16 residues. The ends were cut back, 1 base at V and 3 bases at J, with 19 bases in the middle. The CDR3 loop reads CSARASLSTKVYEQYF. CDR3 nucleotide sequence: TGCAGTGCTAGAGCCTCTCTGTCGACGAAAGTCTACGAGCAGTACTTC.

V usage is TRBV4-1 and J usage is TRBJ1-2; D remains ambiguous. The CDR3 runs 15 residues. Trimming removed 0 bases from V and 4 bases from J, with 12 bases in between. CDR1 is MGHRA and CDR2 is YSYEKL in the germline V gene. The CDR3 bases are TGCGCCAGCAGCCAAGACACCCGAGTTGTCTATGGCTACACCTTC. This codes for CASSQDTRVVYGYTF.

Points on this clonotype: It is likely a read error, because the conserved phenylalanine at the end of the CDR3 is missing. This rearrangement joins TRBV5-1 to TRBJ1-5; unclear D gene. The CDR3 has 15 residues. The germline V gene encodes CDR1 SGHRS and CDR2 YFSETQ. V lost 0 bases and J 0 bases, leaving 7 bases between the germline ends. The CDR3 here is CASSLGDGSNQPQHL. The CDR3 DNA sequence: TGCGCCAGCAGCTTGGGTGACGGTAGCAATCAGCCCCAGCATTTG.

This clonotype has at least ten counts. The chain employs TRBV5-6 and TRBJ2-4; 7 nucleotides align to TRBD1. The germline CDR1 and CDR2 sequences are SGHDT and YYEEEE. The length of the CDR3 is 13 residues. V shed 2 bases, J shed 10 bases, and the junction held 6 bases outside the gene matches. CDR3 loop: CASSFGQTGIQYF. The CDR3 DNA sequence: TGTGCCAGCAGCTTCGGGCAGACAGGGATTCAGTACTTC.

V and J are TRBV20-1 and TRBJ2-3; D is unclear. The CDR3 length is 12 residues. Between the trimmed V and J ends, which lost 6 bases and 2 bases, there was a span of 9 bases. Germline V lookup: CDR1 DFQATT, CDR2 SNEGSKA (reference sequence). This chain's CDR3 is CSARRTTDTQYF. CDR3 sequence (DNA): TGCAGTGCAAGAAGAACCACAGATACGCAGTATTTT.